This T cell receptor beta chain was identified during a study of cytomegalovirus exposure and HLA in healthy donors. General observations from the study: Cytomegalovirus status, reportedly, was diagnosed with high specificity and sensitivity by the classifier.

This CDR3 region has 16 residues. V was clipped by 4 bases and J by 0 bases; unmatched bases: 2. The germline CDR1 and CDR2 sequences are SEHNR and FQNEAQ (reference sequence). The study ran its PCR with 60 Vbeta and 13 Jbeta primers. Sequencing was performed with immunoSEQ multiplex PCR; in TCRdb, only in-frame clones are kept and a portion is missing. The top ten clones hold around 4.3% of a sample with 150,000 to 250,000 clones, roughly 78% of them seen once. This clone turned up a few times. Its antigen is unidentified. The specimen was PBMCs. V gene TRBV7-9 combines with J gene TRBJ2-3; 12 nucleotides match TRBD2. This TCR derives from a woman in her twenties or thirties in good health and CMV-seropositive. CDR3 sequence: CASSSSGRASTDTQYF. The CDR3 bases are TGTGCCAGCAGCTCTAGCGGGAGGGCCAGCACAGATACGCAGTATTTT.